This entry is about one T cell receptor (beta chain). Sequencing used immunoSEQ multiplex PCR; TCRdb keeps in-frame clones, though not all of them. This table has under 8,500 clones, under 85% appearing once. There are 15 residues in the CDR3. The ends lost 7 bases at V and 3 bases at J; junction bases unmatched: 4. CDR1 is WSHSY, CDR2 SAAADI, per germline. The source of the sample is a study of chemoradiotherapy in HPV16-positive cancers. The sequence was collected from a human donor with HPV-associated anogenital cancer. The sample here was taken from a patient who underwent chemoradiotherapy. J is TRBJ2-2 and V is TRBV10-2, with TRBD2 matching 11 bases. CDR3 region: CASKKLAGDTGELFF. CDR3 in DNA: TGCGCCAGCAAGAAACTAGCGGGGGACACCGGGGAGCTGTTTTTT.